These T cell receptor beta chains were read from a single sample in a study of cytomegalovirus exposure and HLA in healthy donors. Data came from immunoSEQ multiplex PCR; TCRdb stores just in-frame clones and leaves some out. The sample has under 200,000 clones, about 80% seen once; the top ten hold approximately 1.3%. Sample: PBMCs. The receptors here all came from a man aged 30 to 39 in good health and CMV-seronegative. CDR3s include the opening cysteine and the closing phenylalanine or tryptophan. Fields, in order: CDR3 DNA, CDR3 protein, clone size, V gene, J gene, D gene. D genes are given only for firm matches. Clone sizes are given selectively: once, few, many, or a class where the clone is expanded.

TGTGCCAGCAGCACACGGGGCGGGGAGGTGACCACTGAAGCTTTCTTT	CASSTRGGEVTTEAFF	NA	TRBV11-2	TRBJ1-1	NA
TGTGCCAGCACCCAAGAACCTATGATCTATGGCTACACCTTC	CASTQEPMIYGYTF	NA	TRBV6-5	TRBJ1-2	NA
TGTGCCAGCAGCTCGGGACAGGGTAAAACCGGGGAGCTGTTTTTT	CASSSGQGKTGELFF	NA	TRBV7-9	TRBJ2-2	TRBD1
TGCGCCAGCAGTGAGGGCTTACTAGGGACTGAAGCTTTCTTT	CASSEGLLGTEAFF	NA	TRBV10-2	TRBJ1-1	NA
TGCGCCAGCGGTCTCCGCGACCGTGGGGCGAATACGCAGTATTTT	CASGLRDRGANTQYF	NA	TRBV5-1	TRBJ2-3	NA
TGTGCCAGCAGTCCAAATCGTATCGGTGACAGTGAGACCCAGTACTTC	CASSPNRIGDSETQYF	NA	TRBV27	TRBJ2-5	NA
TGTGCCAGTAGTCCGACAGGGGCCTACGAGCAGTACTTC	CASSPTGAYEQYF	NA	TRBV19	TRBJ2-7	TRBD1
TGCGCCAGCAGCCGTGATCCTCCGGTCTTTACTAGCGGGGTTCAAGAGACCCAGTACTTC	CASSRDPPVFTSGVQETQYF	NA	TRBV4-3	TRBJ2-5	TRBD2
TGTGCCAGCAGTTCACAGGCTATCACTGAAGCTTTCTTT	CASSSQAITEAFF	NA	TRBV5-6	TRBJ1-1	NA
TGTGCCAGCAGTTTAACTTACCAAGAGACCCAGTACTTC	CASSLTYQETQYF	NA	TRBV27	TRBJ2-5	NA
TGTTCCAGCAGCTTACACAGGGAAGAGACCCAGTACTTC	CSSSLHREETQYF	NA	TRBV7-9	TRBJ2-5	NA
TGTGCCATTCAGGGGGCAATCCACTCCTACGAGCAGTACTTC	CAIQGAIHSYEQYF	NA	TRBV28	TRBJ2-7	TRBD1
TGTGCCAGCAGCTTACAGAGCGGGAAGGCTGAGCAGTTCTTC	CASSLQSGKAEQFF	NA	TRBV7-8	TRBJ2-1	TRBD2
TGTGCCAGCAGTTATTATCCGGGGGACAATGAGCAGTTCTTC	CASSYYPGDNEQFF	NA	TRBV6-6	TRBJ2-1	NA
TGTGCCATCAACAGGCCGAACACCGGGGAGCTGTTTTTT	CAINRPNTGELFF	NA	TRBV10-3	TRBJ2-2	NA
TGTGCCAGTAGTATAGGGGACAGGGGAGGGGAGACCCAGTACTTC	CASSIGDRGGETQYF	NA	TRBV19	TRBJ2-5	TRBD1
TGTGCCAGCAGGAGAGATACGCAGTATTTT	CASRRDTQYF	NA	TRBV2	TRBJ2-3	NA
TGTGCCAGCAGCCCCATTCCCCTCAGTGAGCAGTTCTTC	CASSPIPLSEQFF	NA	TRBV5-4	TRBJ2-1	NA
TGTGCCAGCATATCGCTCCAGGGAACCTTCCACGAGCAGTACTTC	CASISLQGTFHEQYF	NA	TRBV6-5	TRBJ2-7	NA
TGTGCCACCAGCAGAGTGTTGGGCGGGAGCCCACACGAGCAGTACTTC	CATSRVLGGSPHEQYF	NA	TRBV15	TRBJ2-7	TRBD2
TGTGCCATCAGTGAGACCGGGAGCAGCACTGAAGCTTTCTTT	CAISETGSSTEAFF	NA	TRBV10-3	TRBJ1-1	NA
TGTGCCAGCAGCTCCCCCGCGGGGGGCGCCAGCTCCTACAATGAGCAGTTCTTC	CASSSPAGGASSYNEQFF	once	TRBV7-2	TRBJ2-1	TRBD2
TGTGCCAGCAGTTTATCAAGACAGGGATGGGATACGCAGTATTTT	CASSLSRQGWDTQYF	NA	TRBV27	TRBJ2-3	TRBD1
TGTGCCACCAGCAGGGGACAGAATCAAGAGACCCAGTACTTC	CATSRGQNQETQYF	NA	TRBV15	TRBJ2-5	TRBD1
TGTGCCATCAGCGTAGGGACAAGCACAGATACGCAGTATTTT	CAISVGTSTDTQYF	NA	TRBV10-3	TRBJ2-3	NA
TGTGCCTGGACTAGACAGGGAAACACTGAAGCTTTCTTT	CAWTRQGNTEAFF	NA	TRBV30	TRBJ1-1	TRBD1
TGTGCCAGCAGTTACTCTTGGGGAACCGGGGACACCATATATTTT	CASSYSWGTGDTIYF	NA	TRBV6-5	TRBJ1-3	NA
TGCGCCAGCAGCCCCGGGACAGGGGGCTACGAGCAGTACTTC	CASSPGTGGYEQYF	once	TRBV10-1	TRBJ2-7	TRBD1
TGTGCCAGCAGCCCAGGACTGGGTAAAGATACGCAGTATTTT	CASSPGLGKDTQYF	NA	TRBV7-6	TRBJ2-3	NA